This TCR beta chain was found in a study of blood T cell repertoires in COVID-19. TCRdb's copy holds only in-frame clones and misses some; the assay was immunoSEQ multiplex PCR. Seen here are some 320,000 clones, over 85% observed once, and the top ten hold 2.6%. Germline CDR1 and CDR2: LNHDA and SQIVND (reference sequence). Trimming left V 9 bases short and J 0 bases short, with 12 bases between. The CDR3 has 15 residues. Participants spanned ages about 18 to 100 years and resided in about 24 US areas. The V and J genes are TRBV19 and TRBJ2-6; D may be TRBD1 (5 bases). Sequencing was done on a sample of PBMCs or T cells enriched from blood (not recorded which). The sequence came from a man in his fifties or sixties who had recovered from COVID-19. The CDR3 loop reads CASTQGISGANVLTF. CDR3 DNA sequence: TGTGCCAGCACGCAGGGAATCTCTGGGGCCAACGTCCTGACTTTC.